The 26 T cell receptor beta chains below were found in one sample sequenced in a study of identical twins. TCRdb itself ran the 5' RACE reads through MiXCR, one entry per CDR3 protein. The top ten clones hold about 1.5% of a sample with 550,000 to 800,000 distinct CDR3 sequences, under 8.5% of them seen once. Another study also made use of these data, one on yellow fever vaccine responses in identical twins.

Source material: PBMCs. Receptor source: a woman aged 18-30 years in good health.

This clonotype has a handful of counts. In DNA, the CDR3 is TGCGCCAGCAGCCAAGAGCAGCCTGAACAGGGAAATGGCTACACCTTC. Translating it yields CASSQEQPEQGNGYTF. The V and J genes are TRBV4-1 and TRBJ1-2, with D possibly TRBD1 on 6 matching bases. V lost 0 bases, J lost 6 bases, and 17 bases lay in between. The CDR3 consists of 16 residues. Germline CDR1 and CDR2: MGHRA and YSYEKL.

This clonotype has ten or more counts. This rearrangement joins TRBV29-1 to TRBJ1-2; 8 positions agree with TRBD1. CDR1 and CDR2 (germline): SQVTM, ANQGSEA. The junction had 3 bases not matched to a gene; V was cut back by 3 bases and J by 0 bases. The CDR3 spans 14 residues. CDR3 region: CSVDGTGANYGYTF. Here the CDR3 DNA reads TGCAGCGTTGACGGGACAGGAGCTAACTATGGCTACACCTTC.

The sample holds many counts of this clonotype. The rearrangement uses TRBV7-9 and TRBJ2-1; D perhaps matches TRBD2 (6 bases). The germline V gene has CDR1 SEHNR and CDR2 FQNEAQ (reference sequence). This CDR3 is 16 amino acids long. Trimming stripped 3 bases from V and 2 bases from J, with 14 bases between. The CDR3 region is CASSLAIAVTYNEQFF. Written as DNA, the CDR3 is TGTGCCAGCAGCTTGGCAATAGCGGTTACCTACAATGAGCAGTTCTTC.

This clonotype was counted many times. The chain combines TRBV20-1 with TRBJ2-1, with 10 bases that match TRBD2. CDR1 is DFQATT and CDR2 is SNEGSKA in the germline V gene (reference sequence). The CDR3 spans 19 residues. Written as DNA, the CDR3 is TGCAGCACACTCGACAGAGTTTTAAAGCGGGAGGGATTCTACAATGAGCAGTTCTTC. Translation gives CSTLDRVLKREGFYNEQFF.

The J gene is TRBJ1-1, the V gene TRBV6-1; D unresolved. Germline V gene lookup returns CDR1 MNHNS and CDR2 SASEGT. V gave up 7 bases and J gave up 2 bases, with 14 bases separating them. The CDR3 has 14 amino acids. Here the CDR3 reads CASTPGILNTEAFF. CDR3 in DNA: TGTGCCAGCACCCCCGGGATACTAAACACTGAAGCTTTCTTT.

This chain connects TRBV4-2 to TRBJ2-4; no clear D gene. This CDR3 has 15 residues. CDR1 and CDR2 from the germline V gene are LGHNA and YNFKEQ. The V end lost 0 bases, the J end lost 1 base, and 7 bases lay between the germline ends. CDR3 nucleotides: TGTGCCAGCAGCCAAGAGGTGGGGGCCAAAAACATTCAGTACTTC. This translates into CASSQEVGAKNIQYF.

This clonotype was seen a few times. The gene calls are TRBV10-2 and TRBJ1-4, with a tentative D call TRBD1 (6 bases). V was pared by 3 bases and J by 3 bases, with 14 bases between. The CDR3 is 16 residues long. The germline V gene encodes CDR1 WSHSY and CDR2 SAAADI. DNA of the CDR3: TGCGCCAGCAGTGACCAAAACAGGGCTGCTAATGAAAAACTGTTTTTT. Its protein is CASSDQNRAANEKLFF.

This chain joins TRBV18 and TRBJ2-1; 7 nucleotides match TRBD2. The germline V gene has CDR1 KGHSH and CDR2 LQKENI. Trimming cost V 6 bases and J 7 bases; bases outside gene matches: 12. This CDR3 has 15 residues. The CDR3 region has the DNA TGTGCCAGCTCGCAGATGGGGGGGTCCATGAATGAGCAGTTCTTC. Translated: CASSQMGGSMNEQFF.

The chain uses TRBV3-1 and TRBJ2-7; 8 bases match TRBD2. From germline, CDR1 is LGHDT and CDR2 YNNKEL (reference sequence). The CDR3 totals 14 residues. J lost 6 bases, V lost 4 bases, and 8 bases had no gene match. DNA of the CDR3: TGTGCCAGCAGCCGGGGACTAGTCGGGTTCGAGCAGTACTTC. Its translation is CASSRGLVGFEQYF.

This clonotype was seen more than once but under ten times. This chain links TRBV28 with TRBJ2-7, with 10 bases identical to TRBD2. The CDR3 has 15 amino acids. With 3 bases clipped from V and 3 bases from J, the junction kept 5 bases outside the gene matches. Germline lookup yields CDR1 MDHEN and CDR2 SYDVKM. The CDR3 here is CASSFGGLADYEQYF. CDR3 nucleotide sequence: TGTGCCAGCAGTTTTGGAGGACTAGCGGACTACGAGCAGTACTTC.

The table lists this clonotype with many counts. V usage is TRBV3-1 and J usage is TRBJ2-6; possibly TRBD1 for D (6 bases). Germline assignment: CDR1 LGHDT and CDR2 YNNKEL (reference sequence). The V end lost 2 bases, the J end lost 0 bases, and 23 bases lay between the germline ends. The CDR3 length is 21 residues. The CDR3 reads CASSQYRELGKISSGANVLTF. DNA of the CDR3: TGTGCCAGCAGCCAATACAGGGAATTGGGCAAAATAAGCTCTGGGGCCAACGTCCTGACTTTC.

V usage is TRBV12-3 or TRBV12-4 and J usage is TRBJ1-1; D gene unclear. V dropped 6 bases and J dropped 7 bases, with 12 bases sitting between them. The CDR3 totals 12 residues. The CDR3 nucleotides are TGTGCCAGCAGCTACTGGGCCTTTGAAGCTTTCTTT. Protein sequence: CASSYWAFEAFF.

A few counts support this clonotype. The V and J genes are TRBV3-1 and TRBJ2-7; tentative D call: TRBD2 (6 bases). The germline V gene encodes CDR1 LGHDT and CDR2 YNNKEL (reference sequence). V was cut by 4 bases and J by 1 base, with 20 bases left in between. The CDR3 runs 17 residues. Here the CDR3 reads CASSPTAGPGASYEQYV. The CDR3 nucleotides read TGTGCCAGCAGCCCAACGGCGGGGCCGGGAGCGTCCTACGAGCAGTACGTC.

The rearrangement links TRBV2 to TRBJ2-7, with 9 positions matching TRBD2. The CDR3 totals 15 residues. The germline V gene encodes CDR1 SNHLY and CDR2 FYNNEI. V lost 7 bases to trimming and J lost 4 bases; unmatched junction nucleotides: 11. This CDR3 is CASTNIGTSPYEQYF. CDR3 DNA sequence: TGTGCCAGCACGAACATCGGGACTAGCCCTTACGAGCAGTACTTC. Filled out from reference TRBV2 and TRBJ2-7, the complete variable domain reads EPEVTQTPSHQVTQMGQEVILRCVPISNHLYFYWYRQILGQKVEFLVSFYNNEISEKSEIFDDQFSVERPDGSNFTLKIRSTKLEDSAMYFCASTNIGTSPYEQYFGPGTRLTVT.

This clonotype was found a few times. The chain recombines TRBV20-1 with TRBJ2-5; D gene uncertain. The CDR3 covers 11 residues. Germline V lookup: CDR1 DFQATT, CDR2 SNEGSKA (reference sequence). V was trimmed by 2 bases and J by 5 bases, leaving 6 bases between them. DNA for the CDR3: TGCAGTGCTAGAATACCGGAGACCCAGTACTTC. It translates to CSARIPETQYF.

The chain uses TRBV20-1 and TRBJ2-5; the D gene could be TRBD1 or TRBD2 (6 bases each). The V end lost 6 bases, the J end lost 5 bases, and 22 bases lay between the germline ends. The germline CDR1 and CDR2 sequences are DFQATT and SNEGSKA (reference sequence). The CDR3 contains 15 residues. DNA of the CDR3: TGCAGTGCCCCAAGCCCCCCTAGGGGGAGGGAGACCCAGTACTTC. Residues: CSAPSPPRGRETQYF.

This clonotype was counted between two and nine times. The CDR3 here is CSAREGGRGNTGELFF. DNA for the CDR3: TGCAGTGCTAGGGAGGGTGGCAGGGGGAACACCGGGGAGCTGTTTTTT. The rearrangement uses TRBV20-1 and TRBJ2-2, with D perhaps being TRBD1 or TRBD2 (6 bases each). The V gene lost 3 bases and the J gene lost 1 base, with 15 bases spanning the gap. The CDR3 loop spans 16 amino acids. Germline assignment: CDR1 DFQATT and CDR2 SNEGSKA (reference sequence).

This clonotype showed up many times. V gene TRBV20-1 combines with J gene TRBJ2-2; D not resolved. The V end was cut by 3 bases, the J end by 6 bases, with 8 bases between. Germline V CDR1 and CDR2: DFQATT, SNEGSKA (reference sequence). This CDR3 is 12 amino acids long. CDR3 coding DNA: TGCAGTGCTAGGCCTTCTTCCGGGGAGCTGTTTTTT. Translating it yields CSARPSSGELFF.

This clonotype was recorded at least ten times. This chain joins TRBV3-1 and TRBJ2-2; perhaps D is TRBD1 or TRBD2 (5 bases each). Trimming took off 4 bases at V and 4 bases at J, with 16 bases between the two ends. From germline, CDR1 is LGHDT and CDR2 YNNKEL (reference sequence). This CDR3 has 16 amino acids. Here the CDR3 reads CASSPTGRSSTGELFF. In DNA form, the CDR3 reads TGTGCCAGCAGCCCTACGGGACGGTCGAGCACCGGGGAGCTGTTTTTT.

The chain is built from TRBV20-1 and TRBJ2-3, with no clear D. V shed 6 bases and J shed 4 bases, with 8 bases lying between them. The V gene's germline CDR1 is DFQATT and CDR2 SNEGSKA (reference sequence). The CDR3 totals 11 residues. The CDR3 here is CSAERSDTQYF. CDR3 bases: TGCAGTGCCGAAAGATCAGATACGCAGTATTTT.

V usage is TRBV21-1 and J usage is TRBJ2-1; TRBD2 is taken as the D call from the table, unchecked against the DNA. TRBV21-1 is deemed a pseudogene. The CDR3 covers 18 residues. CDR3 bases: TGTGCCAGCAGCAAAGTCCAGCGGGAGGGCTCGTTCTACAATGAGCAGTTCTTC. It is translated as CASSKVQREGSFYNEQFF.

V is TRBV12-3 or TRBV12-4 and J is TRBJ2-2, with TRBD2 as a possible D gene (6 bases). The CDR3 contains 16 residues. Deletions cut 5 bases from V and 5 bases from J, with 18 bases between. CDR3 in amino acids: CASSKGSGRRTGELFF. The CDR3 nucleotides read TGTGCCAGCAGTAAGGGGAGTGGGAGGCGTACCGGGGAGCTGTTTTTT.

The rearrangement uses TRBV7-9 and TRBJ2-2; D assignment may be TRBD1 or TRBD2 (7 bases each). With 4 bases removed from V and 1 base from J, the gap between germline ends came to 13 bases. The CDR3 runs to 16 residues. Looked up from germline, CDR1 is SEHNR and CDR2 is FQNEAQ (reference sequence). The CDR3 here is CASSYQGGKNTGELFF. The CDR3 DNA reads as TGTGCCAGCAGCTACCAGGGGGGGAAGAACACCGGGGAGCTGTTTTTT.

This clonotype was seen many times. The chain combines TRBV10-2 with TRBJ2-5; no firm D call. Trimming stripped 4 bases from V and 1 base from J, with 10 bases between. The CDR3 loop spans 14 amino acids. Germline loops: CDR1 WSHSY, CDR2 SAAADI. The CDR3 region is CASSVTAGQETQYF. CDR3 bases: TGCGCCAGCAGTGTTACAGCAGGCCAAGAGACCCAGTACTTC.

This clonotype was counted between two and nine times. The chain links TRBV29-1 to TRBJ2-1, with D perhaps matching TRBD2 (5 bases). Germline CDR1 SQVTM, CDR2 ANQGSEA. V was cut by 4 bases and J by 0 bases, with 13 bases left in between. The CDR3 is made up of 15 amino acids. In DNA, the CDR3 is TGCAGCGTTGGGGATCTAGCTCGCTCCTACAATGAGCAGTTCTTC. Amino acids: CSVGDLARSYNEQFF.

This clonotype was seen a few times. The J gene is TRBJ2-3, the V gene TRBV14; D tentatively reads TRBD1 or TRBD2 (6 bases each). There are 16 residues in the CDR3. Trimming shortened V by 2 bases and J by 4 bases, and 16 bases separated the two germline ends. The germline CDR1 and CDR2 sequences are SGHDN and FVKESK. CDR3 bases: TGTGCCAGCAGCCAACGGAGGGAACAGGGAGCAGATACGCAGTATTTT. It yields the protein CASSQRREQGADTQYF.